This T cell receptor beta chain emerged from a study of blood T cell repertoires in COVID-19. As for the study in general: Spain, Italy and the United States supplied samples that represented acute and convalescent COVID-19. Sources were T cells, B-cell-depleted T cells, or PBMCs; the material itself was cDNA or gDNA.

CDR1 is DFQATT and CDR2 is SNEGSKA in the germline V gene (reference sequence). The CDR3 length is 14 residues. The V end was cut by 3 bases, the J end by 4 bases, with 16 bases between. The data were produced by immunoSEQ multiplex PCR, yet TCRdb's version contains in-frame clones alone and is incomplete. This table has 180,000 or so clones, over 80% appearing once. The chain carries TRBV20-1 and TRBJ2-7, with D possibly TRBD1 on 5 matching bases. The sample comprised PBMCs or T cells enriched from blood (not recorded which). The sequence came from an older woman who had recovered from COVID-19. The CDR3 DNA sequence: TGCAGTGCTAGTTTAGCCGCAGGGCCATACGAGCAGTACTTC. Its protein product is CSASLAAGPYEQYF.